This T cell receptor (beta chain) was sequenced during a study of T cells expressing NK-cell markers. Study background: Sorted CD3+CD56+NKG2C+, CD3+CD56+NKG2C- and CD3+CD56-NKG2C+ T-cell subsets were beta-chain profiled.

Findings and caveats of the study: The CD3+CD56-NKG2C+ fraction was also led by these clonotypes in a few donors. Top CD8+ clonotypes included the dominant CD3+CD56+NKG2C+ clonotypes in roughly six donors.

This CDR3 has 15 residues. CDR1 is SGHRS, CDR2 YFSETQ, per germline. Libraries used 5'RACE template switching adding universal primer site and UMIs. Each CDR3 protein gets one entry in TCRdb, which reprocessed the 5' RACE reads and gives no DNA. The sample table sets out 550,000 to 600,000 distinct CDR3 sequences. As regards this clonotype: The antigen is not known.

The chain uses TRBV5-1 and TRBJ2-2; TCRdb designates TRBD1, a call that cannot be tested without DNA. This clonotype was obtained from a man younger than 30 in good health. Sequences were obtained from blood T cells: a sorted CD56 or NKG2C T cell subset, CD4+ or CD8+ T cells, or bulk PBMC T cells (not recorded which). CDR3 region: CASIGQGSRTGELFF.